This T cell receptor (beta chain) was captured in a study of shared clonotypes between healthy human individuals (TCRdb year 2020). Broadly, across the study: A couple of women and a few men aged 18 to 49 years were included in the cohort. For each donor, three plates each were used for CD4 naive and CD4 memory, two plates were used for CD8 naive, and one plate was used for CD8 memory. To estimate repertoire size and how much clonotypes are shared between individuals, the study performed deep sequencing of blood TCR repertoires from about 5 healthy adults. Different laboratories and diverse techniques were used to prepare libraries and sequence TCR repertoires, to increase sequencing depth and limit assay-specific biases. Per donor, leukapheresis produced somewhere between about 0.9 and 9.5 billion PBMCs.

Study-level results and caveats: Naive subsets generally had larger estimated clonotype richness than memory subsets. Even with the large sequencing depth, rarefaction of the sorted-subset datasets indicated that sequencing was incomplete. Sharing across a handful of donors was observed for about 5% of naive CD4, over 3% of naive CD8, 2% to 2.5% of memory CD4, and roughly 0.4% of memory CD8 clonotypes. Pairwise subsampling led to the expectation that sequencing depth would affect the degree of clonotype sharing among donors. Sampling was restricted to blood, and TCR repertoires in tissues likely differ from the TCR repertoires found in blood. The small number of donors limited the genetic and exposure-history diversity represented. Higher generation probabilities were observed for clonotypes shared by all four sorted-subset donors than for non-shared clonotypes.

As concerns this clone: Its antigen is unknown. No clone much larger than this one lies a single base away; base qualities are absent.

The germline V gene specifies SGHRS as CDR1 and YFSETQ as CDR2. The cysteine opens and the phenylalanine closes a CDR3 of 15 amino acids. The CDR3 DNA has 45 bases and is translated from base 1. Deletion took 0 bases off V and 2 bases off J, with a span of 10 bases between the germline ends. Healthy HIV-negative adults with no recently reported acute infections or vaccinations were included as donors. All donors were Caucasian adults living in Nashville, Tennessee, USA. CD4+ T cells were enriched by magnetic negative selection, after which naive cells were positively selected on CD45RA and the negative fraction was taken as the memory subset. After blood collection by leukapheresis, PBMCs were isolated using Ficoll-Histopaque density gradient centrifugation and then cryopreserved in the vapor phase of liquid nitrogen. Analytical flow cytometry was used to check the purity and quantity of each magnetically sorted T cell population. From each sorted fraction, genomic DNA was isolated and quantified by UV absorbance on a Nanodrop 2000c.

TCR CDR3 regions were amplified from genomic DNA by multiplex PCR using the deep immunoSEQ assay. Genomic DNA extracted from each cell subset was distributed evenly over all wells of several immunoSEQ 96-well plates, and each plate served as one replicate. For sorted subsets, approximately 200 ng of genomic DNA, equivalent to 30,000 or so T cell genomes, went into each replicate PCR. Purified libraries were quantified with a Qubit 3.0 fluorometer, sized on a Bioanalyzer 2100, and re-quantified with the KAPA Library Quantification kit. A separate single-read 150-cycle Illumina NextSeq 550 flow cell was used to sequence each immunoSEQ 96-well plate. Per the source publication's procedure: Because the immunoSEQ output included only junctional sequences and no quality scores, the filtering could not be the same as the filtering used for full-length reads. To assign V/J genes and CDR3, sequences were annotated against IMGT germline references using PyIR, a Python wrapper for IgBLAST v1.9. Reads with weak V/J assignments (E-value above 1e-6), missing CDR3, stop codons, out-of-frame junctions, or ambiguous translated residues were removed. V3J clonotypes were defined as sequences sharing an identical inferred V gene, J gene, and CDR3 amino acid sequence. Percentage overlap between repertoires was computed as shared unique clonotypes divided by the size of the smaller repertoire. Three approaches were used to assess repertoire richness: RTK rarefaction, the Chao1 estimator, and Recon v2.1 estimates of unobserved clonotypes. For all TCRbeta clonotypes obtained by the gDNA method from a few donors, generation probabilities were computed with OLGA. TCRdb holds this immuneACCESS table with in-frame rearrangements only. Some clones are missing; in checked studies, unresolved V genes explain under half, and the rest has no known cause. For V, J and clone size, that table is used; D and trimming come from the DNA. In this sample the table shows more than 2,000,000 clones, more than 80% of which occur a single time. 0.39% of the sample is taken by the ten largest.

The sequencing input was naive CD4+ T cells from PBMCs. What the cell subset or site label conveys for this sample: CD45RA+ positively selected. The sequence came from a man between 18 and 29 years old in good health. Some clones in this sample may be carry-over from other donors' samples. The chain is encoded by TRBV5-1 joined to TRBJ2-3, with no confident D gene call. This receptor carries the CDR3 CASSLDGRPTDTQYF. The nucleotide sequence reads TGCGCCAGCAGCTTGGACGGCAGACCCACAGATACGCAGTATTTT.